The present T cell receptor (beta chain) was sequenced within a study of lymphopenia after photon versus proton radiotherapy. The study, taken as a whole, reports: Survival link was tested only in deceased patients; proton benefit remains a possibility. Under photons, naive T cells and diversity fell while effector/memory populations rose.

A note on this clone: Its target is unknown.

CDR1 MNHNS and CDR2 SASEGT come from the germline V gene. V was shortened by 4 bases and J by 7 bases, with 16 bases between the two germline ends. CDR3 length: 15 amino acids. Generated by immunoSEQ multiplex PCR, the TCRdb table keeps only in-frame clones and is missing some. The sample lists some 15,000 clones; about 79% were seen once. The sequencing here drew on peripheral blood, taken from a patient treated with proton-based radiotherapy. The chain links TRBV6-1 to TRBJ1-4; D may be TRBD1 (6 bases). The origin of this receptor is a man between 65 and 85 years old with pancreatic cancer. CDR3 sequence reads: CASSVQGWLGEKLFF. The CDR3 DNA reads TGTGCCAGCAGTGTTCAGGGGTGGCTCGGTGAAAAACTGTTTTTT.